These T cell receptor beta chains were read from a single sample in a study of cytotoxic CD8 clonotypes in ibrutinib-treated CLL. Profiled with immunoSEQ multiplex PCR; TCRdb holds only in-frame clones, not every one. The sample records over 110,000 clones, 85% to 95% being singletons. Specimen: PBMCs, collected after 12 months of ibrutinib treatment. The receptor source for this set is a human donor with chronic lymphocytic leukemia. CDR3s include the opening cysteine and the closing phenylalanine or tryptophan. Fields, in order: J gene, clone size, D gene, V gene, CDR3 DNA, CDR3 protein. The D gene is left open where the match is weak. Expanded clones get a size class; other rows say once, few or many, or leave the size out.

J: TRBJ2-5
size: .
D: .
V: TRBV28
DNA: TGTGCCAGCAGTTTCCGCAGGGGCAACGCGGAGACCCAGTACTTC
CDR3: CASSFRRGNAETQYF

J: TRBJ2-5
size: .
D: TRBD1
V: TRBV10-3
DNA: TGTGCCTCAGGAGGACAGGGGGCCCAAGAGACCCAGTACTTC
CDR3: CASGGQGAQETQYF

J: TRBJ1-2
size: .
D: TRBD1
V: TRBV13
DNA: TGTGCCAGCAGCCGCAGACAGGGGATGGGCTATGGCTACACCTTC
CDR3: CASSRRQGMGYGYTF

J: TRBJ2-1
size: .
D: .
V: TRBV11-1
DNA: TGTGCCAGCAGCTTAGGCGGTTACTCCTACAATGAGCAGTTCTTC
CDR3: CASSLGGYSYNEQFF

J: TRBJ1-1
size: .
D: .
V: TRBV20-1
DNA: TGCAGTGCTCCCAGATGGACTGAAGCTTTCTTT
CDR3: CSAPRWTEAFF

J: TRBJ1-2
size: .
D: TRBD1
V: TRBV19
DNA: TGTGCCAGTAGTATTGGACAGGGTGATGGCTACACCTTC
CDR3: CASSIGQGDGYTF

J: TRBJ1-3
size: .
D: TRBD1
V: TRBV5-1
DNA: TGCGCCAGCAAAGGACAGGGGGGTAACACCATATATTTT
CDR3: CASKGQGGNTIYF

J: TRBJ2-1
size: .
D: .
V: TRBV5-1
DNA: TGCGCCAGCAGCTTTCGAGCGGAAAGCAATGAGCAGTTCTTC
CDR3: CASSFRAESNEQFF

J: TRBJ2-7
size: .
D: .
V: TRBV6-4
DNA: TGTGCCAGCAGCCAAAAGTACCAGCGGTACTCCTACGAGCAGTACTTC
CDR3: CASSQKYQRYSYEQYF

J: TRBJ2-7
size: .
D: .
V: TRBV9
DNA: TGTGCCAGCAGCGAATCGGAATGGAATAGTGGAGACTACGAGCAGTACTTC
CDR3: CASSESEWNSGDYEQYF

J: TRBJ2-7
size: .
D: .
V: TRBV6-5
DNA: TGTGCCAGCAGTATCCGGCCGGCCTACGAGCAGTACTTC
CDR3: CASSIRPAYEQYF

J: TRBJ2-1
size: .
D: .
V: TRBV27
DNA: TGTGCCAGCAGTATGTCACTAGTTGGGGAGCAGTTCTTC
CDR3: CASSMSLVGEQFF

J: TRBJ1-1
size: .
D: .
V: TRBV7-2
DNA: TGTGCCAGCAGCTTATTGTCGAACACTGAAGCTTTCTTT
CDR3: CASSLLSNTEAFF

J: TRBJ1-5
size: .
D: .
V: TRBV28
DNA: TGTGCCAGCAGTTTCCACAGTCTTAATCAGCCCCAGCATTTT
CDR3: CASSFHSLNQPQHF

J: TRBJ1-2
size: .
D: .
V: TRBV27
DNA: TGTGCCAGCAGTTTGACGGGAAAGTATGGCTACACCTTC
CDR3: CASSLTGKYGYTF

J: TRBJ1-2
size: .
D: .
V: TRBV25-1
DNA: TGTGCCAGCAGTGAATATATTCAAGATGCCAACTATGGCTACACCTTC
CDR3: CASSEYIQDANYGYTF

J: TRBJ2-7
size: .
D: TRBD2
V: TRBV10-3
DNA: TGTGCCATCAGTGATCCTTGGACTAGCGGGACCAACGAGCAGTACTTC
CDR3: CAISDPWTSGTNEQYF

J: TRBJ2-1
size: once
D: TRBD2
V: TRBV5-1
DNA: TGCGCCAGCAGCTTAAATAACTGGCGGGAGCGATCCTACAATGAGCAGTTCTTC
CDR3: CASSLNNWRERSYNEQFF

J: TRBJ1-5
size: .
D: TRBD1
V: TRBV18
DNA: TGTGCCAGCTCACCAAGACAGGGTAGTCAGCCCCAGCATTTT
CDR3: CASSPRQGSQPQHF

J: TRBJ2-1
size: .
D: TRBD2
V: TRBV28
DNA: TGTGCCAGCATAGGAGCGGGACCGTATGACAATGAGCAGTTCTTC
CDR3: CASIGAGPYDNEQFF

J: TRBJ1-1
size: .
D: .
V: TRBV28
DNA: TGTGCCAGCTTTCCTTCTGACAGGAACACTGAAGCTTTCTTT
CDR3: CASFPSDRNTEAFF

J: TRBJ2-7
size: few
D: .
V: TRBV30
DNA: TGTGCCTGGAGTGGGACACACTCCTACGAGCAGTACTTC
CDR3: CAWSGTHSYEQYF

J: TRBJ2-7
size: .
D: .
V: TRBV9
DNA: TGTGCCAGCAGCTCAAGAGGGACTGCTACCTACGAGCAGTACTTC
CDR3: CASSSRGTATYEQYF

J: TRBJ1-1
size: .
D: .
V: TRBV2
DNA: TGTGCCAGCAGAGAACAGGGCGGAACTGAAGCTTTCTTT
CDR3: CASREQGGTEAFF

J: TRBJ2-2
size: .
D: TRBD1
V: TRBV10-3
DNA: TGTGCCATCAGTTCAAGGGGGCTGGACACCGGGGAGCTGTTTTTT
CDR3: CAISSRGLDTGELFF

J: TRBJ2-3
size: .
D: TRBD1
V: TRBV28
DNA: TGTGCCAGCAGTCCCGCCCGGGACAGCGGACCAGATACGCAGTATTTT
CDR3: CASSPARDSGPDTQYF

J: TRBJ1-1
size: .
D: .
V: TRBV2
DNA: TGTGCCAGCAACGGCAGGGGTGGCACTGAAGCTTTCTTT
CDR3: CASNGRGGTEAFF

J: TRBJ2-4
size: .
D: .
V: TRBV4-1
DNA: TGCGCCAGCAGCCTCGGGGAGGGGGAAGACATTCAGTACTTC
CDR3: CASSLGEGEDIQYF

J: TRBJ2-2
size: .
D: .
V: TRBV7-9
DNA: TGTGCCAGCAGCTGGGCCGGGATATTCACCGGGGAGCTGTTTTTT
CDR3: CASSWAGIFTGELFF

J: TRBJ2-1
size: .
D: .
V: TRBV7-2
DNA: TGTGCCAGCAGCCCCCGCCCAGCGGCTGAGGATGAGCAGTTCTTC
CDR3: CASSPRPAAEDEQFF

J: TRBJ2-7
size: .
D: .
V: TRBV7-2
DNA: TGTGCCAGCAGCTTACGAGCGTACGAGCAGTACTTC
CDR3: CASSLRAYEQYF

J: TRBJ2-7
size: .
D: .
V: TRBV6-5
DNA: TGTGCCAGCAGTTACTCGGGCCAGACCTACGAGCAGTACTTC
CDR3: CASSYSGQTYEQYF

J: TRBJ1-1
size: .
D: TRBD1
V: TRBV7-3
DNA: TGTGCCAGCAGCTCGGGACAGCCCGACACTGAAGCTTTCTTT
CDR3: CASSSGQPDTEAFF

J: TRBJ2-1
size: .
D: .
V: TRBV6-6
DNA: TGTGCCAGCAGCTTGGGGGGTTGGGATGAGCAGTTCTTC
CDR3: CASSLGGWDEQFF

J: TRBJ1-1
size: .
D: .
V: TRBV18
DNA: TGTGCCAGCTCAGGAGGCACTGAAGCTTTCTTT
CDR3: CASSGGTEAFF

J: TRBJ1-2
size: .
D: TRBD1
V: TRBV9
DNA: TGTGCCAGCAGCTCCGGGACAGCCTTAAGCGGTCAAGGCTACACCTTC
CDR3: CASSSGTALSGQGYTF

J: TRBJ2-7
size: .
D: .
V: TRBV10-3
DNA: TGTGCCATCAGTTCCGGGACTCAAACCTACGAGCAGTACTTC
CDR3: CAISSGTQTYEQYF

J: TRBJ1-4
size: .
D: TRBD1
V: TRBV10-2
DNA: TGCGCCAGCAGTGTGCCCGGGACAGGATTACAAGAAAAACTGTTTTTT
CDR3: CASSVPGTGLQEKLFF

J: TRBJ2-1
size: .
D: TRBD2
V: TRBV29-1
DNA: TGCAGCGTTGTACTCGGGGGGAGCCAGTGGAATGAGCAGTTCTTC
CDR3: CSVVLGGSQWNEQFF

J: TRBJ2-1
size: .
D: TRBD1
V: TRBV5-1
DNA: TGCGCCAGCAGCTACGGACAGGGAGTCTACAATGAGCAGTTCTTC
CDR3: CASSYGQGVYNEQFF

J: TRBJ2-1
size: .
D: .
V: TRBV27
DNA: TGTGCCAGCAGTTTATACGACAGGAATTACAATGAGCAGTTCTTC
CDR3: CASSLYDRNYNEQFF

J: TRBJ2-7
size: medium-sized
D: .
V: TRBV6-1
DNA: TGTGCCAGCAGTCACCGGACTGAGACGGGCGAGCAGTACTTC
CDR3: CASSHRTETGEQYF

J: TRBJ2-3
size: .
D: TRBD1
V: TRBV7-9
DNA: TGTGCCAGCAGCCCATCCGGGACAGTCAGCACAGATACGCAGTATTTT
CDR3: CASSPSGTVSTDTQYF

J: TRBJ1-2
size: .
D: .
V: TRBV19
DNA: TGTGCCAGTAGTCCGTTTTCGGATGGCTACACCTTC
CDR3: CASSPFSDGYTF

J: TRBJ2-3
size: .
D: .
V: TRBV6-7
DNA: TGTGCCAACCACGTTTACCTAACGGTATCCACAGATACGCAGTATTTT
CDR3: CANHVYLTVSTDTQYF

J: TRBJ2-6
size: .
D: .
V: TRBV5-1
DNA: TGCGCCAGCAGCTTGACAGGGTCTGGGGCCAACGTCCTGACTTTC
CDR3: CASSLTGSGANVLTF

J: TRBJ2-7
size: .
D: .
V: TRBV18
DNA: TGTGCCAGCTTCCACGGGGATAAGTACGAGCAGTACTTC
CDR3: CASFHGDKYEQYF

J: TRBJ2-7
size: few
D: TRBD1
V: TRBV11-1
DNA: TGTGCCAGCAGCCAGCCGGGACAGGATTACGAGCAGTACTTC
CDR3: CASSQPGQDYEQYF

J: TRBJ1-5
size: .
D: TRBD1
V: TRBV19
DNA: TGTGCCAGTAGTATAGGGCGGGACAGGGTCGCGAGGGCCGATCAGCCCCAGCATTTT
CDR3: CASSIGRDRVARADQPQHF

J: TRBJ1-4
size: .
D: .
V: TRBV6-6
DNA: TGTGCCAGCAGTTACACGGAGAAACTGTTTTTT
CDR3: CASSYTEKLFF

J: TRBJ1-2
size: .
D: .
V: TRBV6-5
DNA: TGTGCCAGCAGCCCTGGGGGGGGCGGGGGTACCTACACCTTC
CDR3: CASSPGGGGGTYTF

J: TRBJ2-2
size: .
D: .
V: TRBV15
DNA: TGTGCCACCAGCAGGTCTCTGGACAGCTACACCGGGGAGCTGTTTTTT
CDR3: CATSRSLDSYTGELFF

J: TRBJ2-7
size: .
D: .
V: TRBV11-2
DNA: TGTGCCAGCAGCCCAGGCTTAACCTACGAGCAGTACTTC
CDR3: CASSPGLTYEQYF

J: TRBJ2-4
size: .
D: .
V: TRBV27
DNA: TGTGCCAGCAGTTTCGGTATTAGCCAAAACATTCAGTACTTC
CDR3: CASSFGISQNIQYF